Below are 13 T cell receptor beta chains sequenced from a single sample in a study of OX40 agonist ivuxolimab in advanced cancers. Generated by immunoSEQ multiplex PCR, the TCRdb table keeps only in-frame clones and is missing some. Of some 72,000 clones in the sample, around 90% were seen once. Here the sequenced sample was CD4+ or CD8+ T cells sorted from blood, taken in a trial of the OX40 agonist ivuxolimab. These receptors were taken from an adult with an advanced solid tumor such as melanoma, head and neck, liver or kidney cancer.

CDR3: CASSPPRTYEQYF. Here the CDR3 DNA reads TGTGCCAGCAGCCCTCCCAGGACCTACGAGCAGTACTTC. This chain uses TRBV7-6 with TRBJ2-7; D remains unclear. CDR3 size: 13 residues. V shed 5 bases and J shed 2 bases, with 10 bases lying between them. Per germline, CDR1 SGHVS and CDR2 FNYEAQ. The full variable domain, rest sourced from reference TRBV7-6 and TRBJ2-7, is GAGVSQSPRYKVTKRGQDVALRCDPISGHVSLYWYRQALGQGPEFLTYFNYEAQQDKSGLPNDRFSAERPEGSISTLTIQRTEQRDSAMYRCASSPPRTYEQYFGPGTRLTVT.

The V gene is TRBV19, the J gene TRBJ1-6; a possible D gene is TRBD1 (5 bases). This CDR3 comprises 13 residues. Germline V CDR1 and CDR2: LNHDA, SQIVND (reference sequence). V was trimmed by 7 bases and J by 8 bases, leaving 12 bases between them. CDR3 nucleotides: TGTGCCAGTAATCAGGGCTTAGATTCACCCCTCCACTTT. It is translated as CASNQGLDSPLHF.

J is TRBJ2-7 and V is TRBV7-8; D not certain. Trimming removed 2 bases from V and 5 bases from J, with 16 bases in between. Germline V gives CDR1 SGHVS, CDR2 FQNEAQ. This CDR3 has 15 residues. CDR3 protein: CASSLRSLGWNEQYF. In nucleotides, the CDR3 is TGTGCCAGCAGCTTACGGAGCTTGGGGTGGAACGAGCAGTACTTC.

The rearrangement links TRBV25-1 to TRBJ2-1; no firm D call. The CDR3 extends over 15 amino acids. V was trimmed by 1 base and J by 0 bases, leaving 7 bases between them. Germline-derived CDR1 and CDR2 are MGHDK and SYGVNS. In DNA, the CDR3 is TGTGCCAGCAGTGAATTCCTGAGCTCCTACAATGAGCAGTTCTTC. Residues: CASSEFLSSYNEQFF.

In its sample, this clone was seen once. The rearrangement joins TRBV11-3 to TRBJ1-1; the D gene is possibly TRBD1 (6 bases). The CDR3 loop spans 16 amino acids. V dropped 1 base and J dropped 1 base, with 13 bases sitting between them. The V gene's germline CDR1 is SGHNT and CDR2 YENEEA. CDR3 DNA: TGTGCCAGCAGCTTAGCAGGGGCTCCCACGAACACTGAAGCTTTCTTT. This sequence encodes CASSLAGAPTNTEAFF.

The rearrangement joins TRBV19 to TRBJ1-2; 9 positions agree with TRBD1. Looked up from germline, CDR1 is LNHDA and CDR2 is SQIVND (reference sequence). The CDR3 covers 15 residues. Trimming took 0 bases from V and 4 from J; bases not matched to a gene: 3. In nucleotides, the CDR3 is TGTGCCAGTAGTATAGAGACAGGGGGTATCTATGGCTACACCTTC. Its translation: CASSIETGGIYGYTF.

The J gene is TRBJ1-2, the V gene TRBV4-3; 8 positions match TRBD1. Unmatched junction bases numbered 8, after V lost 2 bases and J lost 6 bases. Germline-derived CDR1 and CDR2 are LGHNA and YSLEER. There are 15 residues in the CDR3. In nucleotides, the CDR3 is TGCGCCAGCAGCCAATACACAGGGGGATTTAATGGCTACACCTTC. As protein: CASSQYTGGFNGYTF.

The rearrangement links TRBV27 to TRBJ1-5; TRBD1 matches at 10 bases. Germline lookup yields CDR1 MNHEY and CDR2 SMNVEV (reference sequence). The CDR3 is 13 residues long. After removal of 6 bases from V and 5 bases from J, the junction contained 1 base not matched to a gene. The CDR3 spells CASRGTGDQPQHF. CDR3 nucleotide sequence: TGTGCCAGCAGGGGGACAGGGGATCAGCCCCAGCATTTT.

The chain combines TRBV9 with TRBJ2-1; D ambiguous. The CDR3 spans 12 residues. V lost 0 bases, J lost 6 bases, and 4 bases lay in between. The V gene's germline CDR1 is SGDLS and CDR2 YYNGEE. CDR3 DNA sequence: TGTGCCAGCAGCGTAGAGGTCAATGAGCAGTTCTTC. It translates to CASSVEVNEQFF.

The chain is built from TRBV30 and TRBJ1-5; TRBD1 is a possible D gene (5 bases). The CDR3 is 14 residues long. Trimming cost V 2 bases and J 2 bases, with 10 bases left between them. Germline CDR1 is GTSNPN and CDR2 is SVGIG (reference sequence). The CDR3 region is CAWSWGLGNQPQHF. CDR3 nucleotides: TGTGCCTGGAGTTGGGGCCTGGGCAATCAGCCCCAGCATTTT.

The V call is TRBV4-1, the J call TRBJ2-4, with no clear D. The CDR3 length is 14 residues. CDR1 and CDR2 (germline): MGHRA, YSYEKL. The V and J ends lost 1 base and 9 bases respectively, with 13 bases between them. The CDR3 here is CASSQGQATGIQYF. CDR3 sequence (DNA): TGCGCCAGCAGCCAAGGTCAGGCGACGGGCATTCAGTACTTC.

The rearrangement links TRBV2 to TRBJ2-2; no clear D gene. V was cut by 5 bases and J by 0 bases, with 7 bases left in between. Germline-derived CDR1 and CDR2 are SNHLY and FYNNEI. CDR3 length equals 14 residues. The CDR3 DNA reads as TGTGCCAGCAGTTTAACCTCGAACACCGGGGAGCTGTTTTTT. It is translated as CASSLTSNTGELFF. Complete variable domain (other parts from reference TRBV2 and TRBJ2-2): EPEVTQTPSHQVTQMGQEVILRCVPISNHLYFYWYRQILGQKVEFLVSFYNNEISEKSEIFDDQFSVERPDGSNFTLKIRSTKLEDSAMYFCASSLTSNTGELFFGEGSRLTVL.

With regard to this clone: The junction and the germline gene differ at one end; a read error may be behind it. The chain has TRBV7-9 and TRBJ1-3; D gene unclear. The germline CDR1 and CDR2 sequences are SEHNR and FQNEAQ (reference sequence). There are 12 residues in the CDR3. CDR3 in amino acids: CASTLPGNTIYF. The CDR3 bases are TGTGCCAGCACCTTACCTGGAAACACCATATATTTT.